Sequencing of this TCR beta chain was carried out in a study of cytomegalovirus exposure and HLA in healthy donors. Between the trimmed V and J ends, which lost 7 bases and 10 bases, there was a span of 13 bases. Germline V gene data show CDR1 as SQVTM and CDR2 as ANQGSEA. The CDR3 is 10 amino acids. Donors showed nominal health when sampled, although they likely had unrecorded immune exposures. PCR amplification relied on 60 Vbeta primers (plus 13 Jbeta primers). Data came from immunoSEQ multiplex PCR; TCRdb stores just in-frame clones and leaves some out. In the table there are under 40,000 clones, about 80% of which are singletons.

This sequence was found in a male donor in good health and CMV-seronegative. The V gene is TRBV29-1, the J gene TRBJ1-1, with D possibly TRBD1 on 5 matching bases. The material sequenced was PBMCs. CDR3 in amino acids: CSAEGVAAFF. Written as DNA, the CDR3 is TGCAGCGCAGAAGGGGTAGCAGCTTTCTTT.